A single sample is the source of the 25 T cell receptor beta chains below, sequenced in a study of technical replicates of blood from a handful of donors. Assay: immunoSEQ multiplex PCR; the TCRdb copy retains only in-frame clones and omits some. The sample holds about 100,000 clones, under 97% seen once. Sequenced material: T cells isolated from PBMCs. The receptor source for this set is a human donor in good health.

The chain combines TRBV7-8 with TRBJ1-5, with TRBD1 matching over 8 bases. This CDR3 comprises 19 residues. The germline V gene has CDR1 SGHVS and CDR2 FQNEAQ. After removal of 1 base from V and 4 bases from J, the junction contained 15 bases not matched to a gene. The CDR3 region is CASSLVGETGVLDNQPQHF. The CDR3 DNA follows: TGTGCCAGCAGCTTAGTGGGGGAGACAGGGGTCCTTGATAATCAGCCCCAGCATTTT.

V gene TRBV5-1 combines with J gene TRBJ2-1; tentatively, D is TRBD2 (6 bases). The germline V gene encodes CDR1 SGHRS and CDR2 YFSETQ. Trimming pared 2 bases from V and 0 bases from J, leaving 12 bases between. The CDR3 contains 16 residues. The chain's CDR3 is CASSFNSGYSYNEQFF. Here the CDR3 DNA reads TGCGCCAGCAGCTTTAATAGCGGATACTCCTACAATGAGCAGTTCTTC. The full variable domain, its missing parts supplied by reference TRBV5-1 and TRBJ2-1, is KAGVTQTPRYLIKTRGQQVTLSCSPISGHRSVSWYQQTPGQGLQFLFEYFSETQRNKGNFPGRFSGRQFSNSRSEMNVSTLELGDSALYLCASSFNSGYSYNEQFFGPGTRLTVL.

V gene TRBV9 combines with J gene TRBJ2-2; 10 bases align to TRBD2. V lost 0 bases, J lost 1 base, and 3 bases stayed unmatched. The CDR3 is 17 amino acids. CDR1 is SGDLS, CDR2 YYNGEE, per germline. CDR3 sequence: CASSVGAGGMNTGELFF. The CDR3 DNA follows: TGTGCCAGCAGCGTAGGAGCGGGAGGGATGAACACCGGGGAGCTGTTTTTT.

The V gene is TRBV30, the J gene TRBJ1-5; tentatively, D is TRBD1 (6 bases). CDR1 and CDR2 from the germline V gene are GTSNPN and SVGIG (reference sequence). Deletions cut 0 bases from V and 6 bases from J, with 9 bases between. The CDR3 has 13 residues. CDR3 coding DNA: TGTGCCTGGAGTGTACCAGGGGTTCAGCCCCAGCATTTT. Amino acid sequence: CAWSVPGVQPQHF.

CDR3 sequence: CASSLSGQGTYNEQFF. The DNA of the CDR3 is TGTGCCAGCAGTTTATCGGGACAGGGGACCTACAATGAGCAGTTCTTC. The rearrangement links TRBV27 to TRBJ2-1; 10 bases line up with TRBD1. The germline V gene has CDR1 MNHEY and CDR2 SMNVEV (reference sequence). The V gene end was trimmed by 0 bases and the J gene end by 2 bases; junction bases not matched to a gene: 1. The CDR3 covers 16 residues.

The chain employs TRBV19 and TRBJ1-5, with D possibly matching TRBD1 (5 bases). The germline V gene encodes CDR1 LNHDA and CDR2 SQIVND (reference sequence). The CDR3 has 15 residues. Trimming took 6 bases from V and 5 from J, leaving 17 bases between them. CDR3 DNA: TGTGCCAGTAGACCGACAGTTAGTTGGGATCAGCCCCAGCATTTT. Residues: CASRPTVSWDQPQHF.

This chain uses TRBV5-6 with TRBJ1-2; TRBD1 agrees at 9 bases. With 2 bases clipped from V and 0 bases from J, the junction kept 14 bases outside the gene matches. The germline CDR1 and CDR2 sequences are SGHDT and YYEEEE. The CDR3 loop spans 19 amino acids. The DNA of the CDR3 is TGTGCCAGCAGCTTACGGGGACAGGGAACCGCCCGACCTAACTATGGCTACACCTTC. It encodes CASSLRGQGTARPNYGYTF.

This chain connects TRBV4-1 to TRBJ2-1, with D perhaps TRBD2 (5 bases). Germline lookup yields CDR1 MGHRA and CDR2 YSYEKL. Trimming shortened V by 1 base and J by 10 bases, and 8 bases separated the two germline ends. The CDR3 has 12 residues. CDR3 sequence (DNA): TGCGCCAGCAGCCAAGGTGCGGGCGAGCAGTTCTTC. Translation gives CASSQGAGEQFF.

The rearrangement uses TRBV6-5 and TRBJ1-1; D is ambiguous. CDR1 and CDR2 (germline): MNHEY, SVGAGI. The ends were cut back, 0 bases at V and 4 bases at J, with 9 bases in the middle. This CDR3 spans 14 amino acids. CDR3 DNA: TGTGCCAGCAGTTACTCGGAGATGAGCACTGAAGCTTTCTTT. Translation: CASSYSEMSTEAFF.

The rearrangement links TRBV6-1 to TRBJ2-7; the match to TRBD2 covers 11 bases. The J segment lost 4 bases and the V segment lost 0 bases, leaving 5 bases of the junction unmatched. The CDR3 has 16 residues. Germline V gene data show CDR1 as MNHNS and CDR2 as SASEGT. The CDR3 DNA follows: TGTGCCAGCAGTGAAGCAATGTCTAGCGGGGGGTACGAGCAGTACTTC. Translation gives CASSEAMSSGGYEQYF.

This CDR3 reads CASSLGPGGTEAFF. The CDR3 DNA follows: TGTGCCAGCAGCTTAGGGCCCGGGGGCACTGAAGCTTTCTTT. The rearrangement joins TRBV7-9 to TRBJ1-1, with D tentatively TRBD1 (5 bases). This CDR3 has 14 amino acids. The germline gives CDR1 SEHNR, CDR2 FQNEAQ (reference sequence). The V end lost 1 base, the J end lost 4 bases, and 10 bases lay between the germline ends.

The chain recombines TRBV9 with TRBJ1-1, with a tentative D call TRBD1 (6 bases). The V gene lost 3 bases and the J gene lost 4 bases, with 13 bases spanning the gap. Germline CDR1 SGDLS, CDR2 YYNGEE. The CDR3 covers 14 residues. The CDR3 nucleotides read TGTGCCAGCAGCGGGGCTAGGGGGAGCACTGAAGCTTTCTTT. This encodes CASSGARGSTEAFF.

The CDR3 loop reads CASSLPQDLGGYTF. CDR3 nucleotides: TGTGCCAGCAGTTTACCCCAGGACTTGGGTGGCTACACCTTC. V usage is TRBV28 and J usage is TRBJ1-2, with D unclear. Germline V gene lookup returns CDR1 MDHEN and CDR2 SYDVKM. This CDR3 contains 14 residues. V was cut by 2 bases and J by 7 bases, with 14 bases left in between.

V gene TRBV28 combines with J gene TRBJ1-2; TRBD1 is a possible D gene (5 bases). The V end was cut by 2 bases, the J end by 8 bases, with 12 bases between. The germline V gene encodes CDR1 MDHEN and CDR2 SYDVKM. This CDR3 has 13 amino acids. CDR3: CASSLHRDWGYTF. CDR3 nucleotide sequence: TGTGCCAGCAGTTTACATCGGGACTGGGGCTACACCTTC.

The rearrangement links TRBV5-6 to TRBJ1-1; maybe TRBD1 (6 bases). The V end was cut by 2 bases, the J end by 3 bases, with 14 bases between. The CDR3 loop spans 15 amino acids. Germline CDR1 and CDR2: SGHDT and YYEEEE. CDR3: CASSFRYRAYTEAFF. The CDR3 DNA sequence: TGTGCCAGCAGCTTCAGATACAGGGCTTACACTGAAGCTTTCTTT.

This chain connects TRBV6-5 to TRBJ1-4, with a tentative D call TRBD1 (6 bases). This CDR3 contains 15 residues. The V end was cut by 7 bases, the J end by 6 bases, with 18 bases between. Germline CDR1 and CDR2: MNHEY and SVGAGI. The CDR3 DNA sequence: TGTGCCAGCACCGGAAGAACAGGGTATCATGAAAAACTGTTTTTT. It translates to CASTGRTGYHEKLFF.

The chain couples TRBV2 to TRBJ1-6; 7 bases line up with TRBD1. V gave up 4 bases and J gave up 8 bases; unmatched junction bases: 5. There are 14 residues in the CDR3. From germline, CDR1 is SNHLY and CDR2 FYNNEI. The CDR3 coding sequence is TGTGCCAGCAGTGGACAGGGACTTTATTCACCCCTCCACTTT. Translating it yields CASSGQGLYSPLHF.

The chain recombines TRBV29-1 with TRBJ2-1, with 7 positions matching TRBD1. Germline CDR1 SQVTM, CDR2 ANQGSEA. The junction had 5 bases not matched to a gene; V was cut back by 3 bases and J by 6 bases. The length of the CDR3 is 13 residues. CDR3 coding DNA: TGCAGCGTTGACCCCGGGACAGCCAATGAGCAGTTCTTC. Residues: CSVDPGTANEQFF.

The chain carries TRBV5-5 and TRBJ2-7; possible D gene TRBD1, 6 bases. Trimming pared 2 bases from V and 2 bases from J, leaving 17 bases between. Germline V lookup: CDR1 SGHKS, CDR2 YYEKEE (reference sequence). CDR3 length: 16 amino acids. The DNA of the CDR3 is TGTGCCAGCAGCTTATTAACCGGACAGTTCCCCTACGAGCAGTACTTC. Encoded protein: CASSLLTGQFPYEQYF.

The V call is TRBV30, the J call TRBJ2-5, with TRBD1 matching over 9 bases. CDR1 and CDR2 (germline): GTSNPN, SVGIG (reference sequence). This CDR3 has 13 residues. V lost 5 bases and J lost 5; bases outside the gene matches: 6. In DNA, the CDR3 is TGTGCCTGGCAAACAGGGGGCGCGGAGACCCAGTACTTC. This encodes CAWQTGGAETQYF.

The CDR3 loop is CASSQGYGAQNTGELFF. CDR3 coding DNA: TGCGCCAGCAGCCAAGGGTATGGGGCGCAGAACACCGGGGAGCTGTTTTTT. The V call is TRBV4-1, the J call TRBJ2-2; TRBD1 might be the D (5 bases). V dropped 1 base and J dropped 1 base, with 13 bases sitting between them. The CDR3 extends over 17 amino acids. The germline V gene encodes CDR1 MGHRA and CDR2 YSYEKL.

The J gene is TRBJ2-7, the V gene TRBV30; D possibly corresponds to TRBD1 (6 bases). The germline V and J ends were trimmed by 1 base and 5 bases, with 12 bases remaining between them. Per germline, CDR1 GTSNPN and CDR2 SVGIG (reference sequence). The CDR3 contains 13 residues. The CDR3 DNA follows: TGTGCCTGGAGTGGCTACAGGGTCAACGAGCAGTACTTC. It specifies CAWSGYRVNEQYF.

The chain recombines TRBV6-5 with TRBJ1-2, with 8 bases identical to TRBD1. Losses at the gene ends were 5 bases for V and 2 bases for J; bases not matched to a gene: 4. In germline, CDR1 is MNHEY, CDR2 SVGAGI. The CDR3 consists of 14 residues. CDR3 region: CASSRQGNNYGYTF. CDR3 bases: TGTGCCAGCAGTCGACAGGGGAACAACTATGGCTACACCTTC.

The chain recombines TRBV19 with TRBJ1-2; D is possibly TRBD1 (5 bases). The CDR3 length is 13 residues. Germline CDR1 reads LNHDA; CDR2 reads SQIVND (reference sequence). Trimming shortened V by 5 bases and J by 8 bases, and 15 bases separated the two germline ends. The CDR3, as DNA: TGTGCCAGTAGTGCACAAAGACAGCGCGGCTACACCTTC. Its protein is CASSAQRQRGYTF.

This sequence joins TRBV30 and TRBJ2-7; 9 bases fit TRBD2. The germline V gene encodes CDR1 GTSNPN and CDR2 SVGIG (reference sequence). Trimming at V came to 2 bases and at J to 0 bases, leaving 5 bases not matched to a gene. The CDR3 totals 15 residues. The CDR3 sequence is CAWSPLTSGSYEQYF. DNA of the CDR3: TGTGCCTGGAGTCCTCTGACTAGCGGCTCCTACGAGCAGTACTTC. Using reference TRBV30 and TRBJ2-7 for the parts outside the CDR3, the full variable domain is SQTIHQWPATLVQPVGSPLSLECTVEGTSNPNLYWYRQAAGRGLQLLFYSVGIGQISSEVPQNLSASRPQDRQFILSSKKLLLSDSGFYLCAWSPLTSGSYEQYFGPGTRLTVT.